Presented here are 4 T cell receptor beta chains from one specimen sequenced in a study of shared clonotypes between healthy human individuals. CD45RO-negative, CCR7-positively selected cells formed the naive CD8 fraction, excluding terminally differentiated effector memory CD45RA+ cells. Profiled with immunoSEQ multiplex PCR; TCRdb holds only in-frame clones, not every one. The sample lists 1.5 million to 2.5 million clones, about 95% occurring once. Specimen: naive CD8+ T cells sorted from blood. These receptors came from a man between 18 and 29 years old in good health.

This clone occurred a few times. The V and J genes are TRBV19 and TRBJ2-7; no clear D. The V gene's germline CDR1 is LNHDA and CDR2 SQIVND (reference sequence). With 0 bases removed from V and 2 bases from J, the gap between germline ends came to 5 bases. The CDR3 is 13 amino acids. The CDR3 region is CASSIDRPYEQYF. The CDR3 DNA follows: TGTGCCAGTAGTATAGACAGGCCCTACGAGCAGTACTTC.

As concerns this clone: The same CDR3 also results from other DNA sequences found in this sample. The chain carries TRBV6-1 and TRBJ1-2; D gene uncertain. The CDR3 consists of 13 residues. The germline CDR1 and CDR2 sequences are MNHNS and SASEGT. Trimming pared 1 base from V and 4 bases from J, leaving 7 bases between. The DNA for the CDR3 is TGTGCCAGCAGTGAAGGGGGTGGCTATGGCTACACCTTC. This gives the protein CASSEGGGYGYTF.

The chain is built from TRBV10-1 and TRBJ2-3, with 9 bases that match TRBD2. The junction had 5 bases not matched to a gene; V was cut back by 4 bases and J by 6 bases. The CDR3 has 14 residues. From germline, CDR1 is WNHNN and CDR2 SYGVQD (reference sequence). CDR3 DNA: TGCGCCAGCAGTGCTGTACTAGCGGGCGATACGCAGTATTTT. This translates into CASSAVLAGDTQYF.

This clone was recorded once. This chain connects TRBV19 to TRBJ2-5, with D uncertain. CDR1 and CDR2 from the germline V gene are LNHDA and SQIVND (reference sequence). V lost 5 bases to trimming and J lost 4 bases, with 8 bases between them. This CDR3 has 12 residues. DNA of the CDR3: TGTGCCAGTAGTCCAGCCGGAGAGACCCAGTACTTC. It specifies CASSPAGETQYF.